These 23 T cell receptor beta chains share one sample of origin, sequenced in a study of blood T cell repertoires in COVID-19. Clones were sequenced by immunoSEQ multiplex PCR, and TCRdb holds only the in-frame ones, with some missing. Among 250,000 to 300,000 clones listed, over 80% were seen once. The sample comprised peripheral blood. Source of these receptors: a woman in her 40s who had recovered from COVID-19.

The chain employs TRBV30 and TRBJ1-1, with D hard to call. Germline-derived CDR1 and CDR2 are GTSNPN and SVGIG (reference sequence). V gave up 2 bases and J gave up 9 bases, with 13 bases separating them. The CDR3 is 12 residues long. The CDR3 coding sequence is TGTGCCTGGAGTTTTGGAGCTCGTAAAGCTTTCTTT. It yields the protein CAWSFGARKAFF.

Only one count was recorded for this clone. This chain uses TRBV3-1 (or the pseudogene TRBV3-2) with TRBJ1-1; no clear D. The germline V and J ends were trimmed by 0 bases and 10 bases, with 12 bases remaining between them. Germline V lookup: CDR1 LGHDT, CDR2 YNNKEL (reference sequence). The CDR3 has 13 residues. CDR3 coding DNA: TGTGCCAGCAGCCAAGATCCGACTTCGGGAGCTTTCTTT. It is translated as CASSQDPTSGAFF.

This clone was seen a single time. The chain uses TRBV6-2 or TRBV6-3 and TRBJ1-5, with 8 positions matching TRBD1. Germline CDR1 is MNHEY and CDR2 is SVGEGT. Losses at the gene ends were 5 bases for V and 3 bases for J; bases not matched to a gene: 9. The CDR3 has 16 amino acids. In nucleotides, the CDR3 is TGTGCCAGCAGTAGCAGAGGACAGGGCCTCAATCAGCCCCAGCATTTT. This translates into CASSSRGQGLNQPQHF.

The V gene is TRBV15, the J gene TRBJ1-2, with D unresolved. V gave up 0 bases and J gave up 2 bases, with 13 bases separating them. This CDR3 is 16 amino acids long. From germline, CDR1 is LNHNV and CDR2 YYDKDF (reference sequence). CDR3 region: CATSRDRVTENYGYTF. The CDR3, as DNA: TGTGCCACCAGCAGAGATCGGGTAACTGAAAACTATGGCTACACCTTC.

The gene calls are TRBV6-2 or TRBV6-3 and TRBJ1-1; D gene uncertain. This CDR3 region has 15 residues. Germline values: CDR1 MNHEY, CDR2 SVGEGT. The V end was cut by 5 bases, the J end by 2 bases, with 15 bases between. The CDR3 loop reads CASSLSREGNTEAFF. For the CDR3, the DNA is TGTGCCAGCAGTCTGTCAAGGGAGGGTAACACTGAAGCTTTCTTT.

The chain employs TRBV27 and TRBJ1-6, with D possibly being TRBD1 (6 bases). Germline V CDR1 and CDR2: MNHEY, SMNVEV (reference sequence). CDR3 length: 15 residues. V was trimmed by 4 bases and J by 9 bases, leaving 16 bases between them. The CDR3 region is CASSSPDSLSSPLHF. The CDR3 DNA is TGTGCCAGCAGTTCCCCGGACAGCCTCTCTTCACCCCTCCACTTT.

This chain links TRBV5-1 with TRBJ2-2; 8 bases match TRBD2. V shed 7 bases, J shed 6 bases, and the junction held 8 bases outside the gene matches. The CDR3 covers 14 residues. Germline V gene lookup returns CDR1 SGHRS and CDR2 YFSETQ. CDR3 DNA: TGCGCCAGCGAAGATACGGGGGGGCCCGGGGAGCTGTTTTTT. Its protein is CASEDTGGPGELFF.

The V call is TRBV12-3 or TRBV12-4, the J call TRBJ2-3; 7 nucleotides line up with TRBD2. V was clipped by 9 bases and J by 0 bases; unmatched bases: 3. There are 13 residues in the CDR3. CDR3 protein: CASLAVSTDTQYF. DNA of the CDR3: TGTGCCAGTCTAGCGGTAAGCACAGATACGCAGTATTTT.

The V call is TRBV7-9, the J call TRBJ2-2, with 12 bases identical to TRBD2. Germline loops: CDR1 SEHNR, CDR2 FQNEAQ (reference sequence). With 4 bases clipped from V and 6 bases from J, the junction kept 6 bases outside the gene matches. There are 16 residues in the CDR3. CDR3 residues: CASSSRTSGESGELFF. The CDR3 bases are TGTGCCAGCAGCTCCAGGACTAGCGGGGAGTCCGGGGAGCTGTTTTTT.

This clone is a singleton in its sample. The rearrangement links TRBV9 to TRBJ1-2, with a weak D call TRBD1 (5 bases). The CDR3 runs 15 residues. Trimming stripped 3 bases from V and 5 bases from J, with 17 bases between. The germline V gene encodes CDR1 SGDLS and CDR2 YYNGEE. CDR3 in DNA: TGTGCCAGCAGCGGACAACAGGCTTACAGTTATGGCTACACCTTC. The encoded protein is CASSGQQAYSYGYTF.

The chain carries TRBV6-6 and TRBJ2-7; unclear D gene. CDR3 size: 16 residues. CDR1 and CDR2 (germline): MNHNY, SVGAGI (reference sequence). Trimming pared 7 bases from V and 3 bases from J, leaving 22 bases between. CDR3 nucleotides: TGTGCCAGCAACCCTACGATTCCCCGAGTCGGCTACGAGCAGTACTTC. Its translation is CASNPTIPRVGYEQYF.

The genes are TRBV5-8 and TRBJ2-5; 7 positions agree with TRBD1. Germline V gene data show CDR1 as SGHTS and CDR2 as YDEGEE. The J segment lost 4 bases and the V segment lost 3 bases, leaving 9 bases of the junction unmatched. The CDR3 totals 15 residues. The CDR3 region has the DNA TGTGCCAGCAGCTACGGGACAGACGAGCGAGAGACCCAGTACTTC. Translating it yields CASSYGTDERETQYF.

In this sample, this clone turned up once. The rearrangement uses TRBV7-2 and TRBJ2-7, with D possibly matching TRBD1 (6 bases). V was pared by 5 bases and J by 4 bases, with 12 bases between. The CDR3 spans 13 residues. Germline loops: CDR1 SGHTA, CDR2 FQGNSA. The CDR3 region is CASSHLGTYEQYF. CDR3 coding DNA: TGTGCCAGCAGCCATTTAGGGACATACGAGCAGTACTTC.

The CDR3 region is CASSMSEVGYTF. The CDR3 DNA follows: TGTGCCAGTAGTATGAGTGAGGTCGGCTACACCTTC. The gene calls are TRBV19 and TRBJ1-2; D uncertain. Germline V lookup: CDR1 LNHDA, CDR2 SQIVND (reference sequence). CDR3 length: 12 residues. V lost 3 bases and J 8 bases, leaving 10 bases between the germline ends.

The V gene is TRBV14, the J gene TRBJ2-6, with TRBD1 matching over 10 bases. CDR3 size: 17 residues. Per germline, CDR1 SGHDN and CDR2 FVKESK. J gave up 2 bases and V 1 base, and 2 bases lay outside the gene matches. CDR3 loop: CASSQGTGGTGANVLTF. The CDR3 nucleotides read TGTGCCAGCAGCCAAGGGACAGGGGGAACTGGGGCCAACGTCCTGACTTTC.

This clone was recorded only once. The rearrangement joins TRBV11-2 to TRBJ1-2; TRBD1 agrees at 8 bases. Trimming at V came to 1 base and at J to 6 bases, leaving 4 bases not matched to a gene. The CDR3 sequence is 14 residues long. Germline CDR1 reads SGHAT; CDR2 reads FQNNGV. The CDR3 bases are TGTGCCAGCAGCTTAGCTGGGACAGGTAATGGCTACACCTTC. Its translation is CASSLAGTGNGYTF.

This clone is a singleton in its sample. The rearrangement joins TRBV7-9 to TRBJ2-7; D perhaps matches TRBD2 (6 bases). CDR1 and CDR2 from the germline V gene are SEHNR and FQNEAQ (reference sequence). V was shortened by 1 base and J by 4 bases, with 11 bases between the two germline ends. This CDR3 spans 14 amino acids. This CDR3 reads CASSLGGVTYEQYF. The CDR3 DNA reads TGTGCCAGCAGCTTAGGGGGGGTTACTTACGAGCAGTACTTC.

The chain joins TRBV5-1 to TRBJ1-1, with 7 nucleotides matching TRBD1. This CDR3 contains 13 residues. The V segment lost 5 bases and the J segment 4 bases; nucleotides outside the gene matches: 5. In germline, CDR1 is SGHRS, CDR2 YFSETQ. CDR3 nucleotides: TGCGCCAGCAGGAGGGGGCCTACCACTGAAGCTTTCTTT. Its translation is CASRRGPTTEAFF.

V is TRBV6-5 and J is TRBJ1-3; possibly TRBD1 for D (6 bases). Trimming pared 5 bases from V and 4 bases from J, leaving 15 bases between. The CDR3 runs 15 residues. The germline CDR1 and CDR2 sequences are MNHEY and SVGAGI. The CDR3 coding sequence is TGTGCCAGCAGTCGAATCAGGGGAGACGGAAACACCATATATTTT. Translating gives CASSRIRGDGNTIYF.

This clone was seen once. The chain carries TRBV29-1 and TRBJ1-2, with 9 bases lining up with TRBD1. Trimming removed 8 bases from V and 4 bases from J; junction bases left unmatched: 5. This CDR3 region has 12 residues. Germline V lookup: CDR1 SQVTM, CDR2 ANQGSEA. The CDR3 DNA reads TGCAGCATGACGGGACAGGGCTATGGCTACACCTTC. Translating gives CSMTGQGYGYTF.

The V gene is TRBV6-5, the J gene TRBJ1-1, with TRBD1 as a possible D gene (6 bases). Trimming removed 11 bases at V and 5 bases at J, with 12 bases between. This CDR3 region has 11 residues. Germline V gives CDR1 MNHEY, CDR2 SVGAGI. The CDR3 DNA reads as TGTGCCGTCGATAGGGGGACTGAAGCTTTCTTT. It codes for CAVDRGTEAFF.

The rearrangement links TRBV7-2 to TRBJ2-5; TRBD1 aligns across 8 bases. Germline V gene data show CDR1 as SGHTA and CDR2 as FQGNSA. With V trimmed by 2 bases and J by 1 base, 12 bases remained unmatched. The CDR3 runs to 18 residues. The CDR3 bases are TGTGCCAGCAGCTTACTGGGCGTAGGAACAGGGGGCCAAGAGACCCAGTACTTC. This gives the protein CASSLLGVGTGGQETQYF.

The chain has TRBV7-2 and TRBJ2-2; D is unresolved. The CDR3 extends over 16 amino acids. From germline, CDR1 is SGHTA and CDR2 FQGNSA. Trimming took 5 bases from V and 3 from J, leaving 16 bases between them. The CDR3 loop is CASSTPSSRYTGELFF. For the CDR3, the DNA is TGTGCCAGCAGCACTCCAAGCTCCAGGTACACCGGGGAGCTGTTTTTT.